This T cell receptor beta chain was sequenced for a study of response to subunit inactivated influenza vaccine. This clonotype has just a few counts. TCRdb itself ran the RT-PCR reads through MiXCR, one entry per CDR3 protein. The sample carries about 570,000 distinct CDR3 sequences, about 11% recorded once. These data also formed part of another study, on T cells expressing NK-cell markers. This second study says: Libraries used 5'RACE template switching adding universal primer site and UMIs.

The receptor was isolated from a man aged 50 or older who received an inactivated influenza vaccine. The material sequenced was PBMCs from blood, taken on the day of vaccination.

The DNA for the CDR3 is TGCGCCAGCAGCCCGGGGTCAAGTTATGAAAAACTGTTTTTT. It encodes CASSPGSSYEKLFF. J is TRBJ1-4 and V is TRBV5-1; D is undetermined. From germline, CDR1 is SGHRS and CDR2 YFSETQ. The CDR3 has 14 amino acids. V shed 4 bases and J shed 6 bases, with 13 bases lying between them.